A selection of T cell receptor beta chains follows, all from one sample in a study of neurological immune-mediated disorders. A single record per CDR3 protein comes from TCRdb applying MiXCR to the 5' RACE reads. The sample records 45,000 to 60,000 distinct CDR3 sequences, roughly 13% being singletons. The sequencing input was PBMCs. The receptors were gathered from a male donor with HTLV-1-associated myelopathy (HAM/TSP). The CDR3 runs from the conserved cysteine through the conserved F or W. The order of the fields is J gene, D gene, clone size, V gene, CDR3 DNA, CDR3 protein. A D gene is named only where the DNA matches it firmly. Not all rows give a size; the values are once, few, many and, for expanded clones, a class.

TRBJ2-2 . many TRBV24-1 TGTGCCACCAGTGACCCGACAGCCTCCACCGGGGAGCTGTTTTTT CATSDPTASTGELFF
TRBJ1-4 . many TRBV5-1 TGCGCCAGCAGCTCCCGCGGGGTAGGAGAAAAACTGTTTTTT CASSSRGVGEKLFF
TRBJ2-7 . many TRBV5-6 TGTGCCAGCAGCTTGTTTAGCTACGAGCAGTACTTC CASSLFSYEQYF
TRBJ2-5 TRBD2 many TRBV6-6 TGTGCCAGCAGTTCCGTAGCGGGGTCGGCCGGTGAGACCCAGTACTTC CASSSVAGSAGETQYF
TRBJ1-3 . many TRBV5-1 TGCGCCAGCAGCTTGTCAGGGATCTCTGGAAACACCATATATTTT CASSLSGISGNTIYF
TRBJ2-2 . many TRBV7-9 TGTGCCAGCAGCTTAAGGCCTACCCGGGCTTACACCGGGGAGCTGTTTTTT CASSLRPTRAYTGELFF
TRBJ2-7 . medium-sized TRBV15 TGTGCCACCAGCAGAAGCACAGCGTCCTACGAGCAGTACTTC CATSRSTASYEQYF
TRBJ1-1 . many TRBV30 TGTGCCTGGATCCGACGGATATTACCACAGAACACTGAAGCTTTCTTT CAWIRRILPQNTEAFF
TRBJ2-1 . many TRBV9 TGTGCCAGCAGCGTAGTAGAGGGGGGAACCACCTACAATGAGCAGTTCTTC CASSVVEGGTTYNEQFF
TRBJ1-2 . many TRBV10-2 TGCGCCAGCAGTGAGTCGACTCAGGGGTCGTATGGCTACACCTTC CASSESTQGSYGYTF
TRBJ2-4 . many TRBV6-2/TRBV6-3 TGTGCCAGCAGTCTGACGGGAAGGGAAAACATTCAGTACTTC CASSLTGRENIQYF
TRBJ2-7 TRBD1 many TRBV5-1 TGCGCCAGCAGCGCGGGACAGGGGACTGGCGAGCAGTACTTC CASSAGQGTGEQYF
TRBJ2-3 TRBD2 . TRBV7-3 TGTGCCAGCAGCTTACAGCGGGACACAGATACGCAGTATTTT CASSLQRDTDTQYF
TRBJ1-6 . many TRBV6-5 TGTGCCAGCAGAATTACCCCTCGGGAGGGGTCACCCCTCCACTTT CASRITPREGSPLHF
TRBJ2-1 . few TRBV5-4 TGTGCCAGCAGCCCCGGAGGGAGCGCGTCCTACAATGAGCAGTTCTTC CASSPGGSASYNEQFF
TRBJ2-7 . many TRBV20-1 TGCAGTGCTAGAGTCCCCCGGACCCCCTACGAGCAGTACTTC CSARVPRTPYEQYF
TRBJ1-1 . many TRBV12-3/TRBV12-4 TGTGCCAGCAGTCCCCTCAACACTGAAGCTTTCTTT CASSPLNTEAFF
TRBJ2-7 . many TRBV25-1 TGTGCCAGCAGCGATCCGGGACGGCTGTACGAGCAGTACTTC CASSDPGRLYEQYF
TRBJ1-6 . many TRBV7-6 TGTGCCAGCAGCTTAGGAGGGTGGAATTCACCCCTCCACTTT CASSLGGWNSPLHF
TRBJ2-5 . . TRBV5-5 TGTGCCAGCAGCTTGTTACAGGGCCCAGCTCAAGAGACCCAGTACTTC CASSLLQGPAQETQYF
TRBJ1-1 . many TRBV5-5 TGTGCCAGCAGCTTGCACGGGACTTTGAACACTGAAGCTTTCTTT CASSLHGTLNTEAFF
TRBJ2-4 TRBD2 many TRBV20-1 TGCAGTGCTAGGGGACGGGGGGGCCAAAACATTCAGTACTTC CSARGRGGQNIQYF
TRBJ2-7 . many TRBV15 TGTGCCACCAGCAGAGATTTGTGGGCTTCGGGATACGAGCAGTACTTC CATSRDLWASGYEQYF
TRBJ1-1 TRBD1 many TRBV5-1 TGCGCCAGCAGCCCCCGGGACAGCTATGACACTGAAGCTTTCTTT CASSPRDSYDTEAFF
TRBJ2-7 . few TRBV5-1 TGCGCCAGCAGGCCCGGTGGGGGTGTCGTCGAGCAGTACTTC CASRPGGGVVEQYF
TRBJ1-5 TRBD1 many TRBV12-3/TRBV12-4 TGTGCCAGCAGTTACTCAGGGGGGTTTCAGCCCCAGCATTTT CASSYSGGFQPQHF
TRBJ2-1 . many TRBV9 TGTGCCAGCAACGACCCGGGGAAGGGAGACAATGAGCAGTTCTTC CASNDPGKGDNEQFF
TRBJ2-1 . many TRBV7-3 TGTGCCAGCAGCCCTACGGGGGGCTGGTACAATGAGCAGTTCTTC CASSPTGGWYNEQFF
TRBJ2-5 . many TRBV5-1 TGCGCCAGCAGTGAAGGGGGCGCGGGGGAGACCCAGTACTTC CASSEGGAGETQYF
TRBJ2-7 . many TRBV7-6 TGTGCCAGCAGCTTCGAGGGGGGAGTTGGCTACGAGCAGTACTTC CASSFEGGVGYEQYF
TRBJ1-2 . many TRBV10-2 TGCGCCAGCAGAGAACAGGAGCCATATGGCTACACCTTC CASREQEPYGYTF
TRBJ2-1 . many TRBV7-2 TGTGCCAGCAGCTTAGGAGGCGGGGATGAGCAGTTCTTC CASSLGGGDEQFF
TRBJ2-2 . . TRBV5-8 TGTGCCAGCAGCACGGGACCGAACACCGGGGAGCTGTTTTTT CASSTGPNTGELFF
TRBJ2-7 . many TRBV6-2/TRBV6-3 TGTGCCAGCAGCCCTCAGAACTACGAGCAGTACTTC CASSPQNYEQYF
TRBJ2-3 . many TRBV7-8 TGTGCCAGCAGCTTCTACGATACGCAGTATTTT CASSFYDTQYF
TRBJ1-1 . many TRBV3-1 TGTGCCAGCAGCCAAGACGTCTGGAACACTGAAGCTTTCTTT CASSQDVWNTEAFF
TRBJ1-1 . . TRBV6-2/TRBV6-3 TGTGCCAGCATACCATCCCTGGTGCAGCGAAGCACTGAAGCTTTCTTT CASIPSLVQRSTEAFF
TRBJ2-2 TRBD2 many TRBV20-1 TGCAGTGCTACAAACCCTAGCGGGGGGGCAAAAACCGGGGAGCTGTTTTTT CSATNPSGGAKTGELFF
TRBJ1-6 TRBD1 many TRBV6-6 TGTGCCAGCAGTTTGAGGCAGGGGGTTAATTCACCCCTCCACTTT CASSLRQGVNSPLHF
TRBJ2-5 TRBD1 many TRBV5-1 TGCGCCAGCAGCCCCCAGACAGGGATTTTCCAAGAGACCCAGTACTTC CASSPQTGIFQETQYF